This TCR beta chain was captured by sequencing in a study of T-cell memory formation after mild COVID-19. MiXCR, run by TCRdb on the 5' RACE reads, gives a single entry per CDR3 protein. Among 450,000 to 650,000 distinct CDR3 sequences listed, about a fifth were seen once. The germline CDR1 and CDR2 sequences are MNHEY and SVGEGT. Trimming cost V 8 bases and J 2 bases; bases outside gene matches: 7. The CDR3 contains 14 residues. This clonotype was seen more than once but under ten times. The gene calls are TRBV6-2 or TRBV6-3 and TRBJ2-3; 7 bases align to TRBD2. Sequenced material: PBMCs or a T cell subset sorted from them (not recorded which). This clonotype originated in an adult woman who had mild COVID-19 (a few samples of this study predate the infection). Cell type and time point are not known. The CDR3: CASLGGISTDTQYF. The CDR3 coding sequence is TGTGCCAGCCTGGGGGGGATCTCCACAGATACGCAGTATTTT.